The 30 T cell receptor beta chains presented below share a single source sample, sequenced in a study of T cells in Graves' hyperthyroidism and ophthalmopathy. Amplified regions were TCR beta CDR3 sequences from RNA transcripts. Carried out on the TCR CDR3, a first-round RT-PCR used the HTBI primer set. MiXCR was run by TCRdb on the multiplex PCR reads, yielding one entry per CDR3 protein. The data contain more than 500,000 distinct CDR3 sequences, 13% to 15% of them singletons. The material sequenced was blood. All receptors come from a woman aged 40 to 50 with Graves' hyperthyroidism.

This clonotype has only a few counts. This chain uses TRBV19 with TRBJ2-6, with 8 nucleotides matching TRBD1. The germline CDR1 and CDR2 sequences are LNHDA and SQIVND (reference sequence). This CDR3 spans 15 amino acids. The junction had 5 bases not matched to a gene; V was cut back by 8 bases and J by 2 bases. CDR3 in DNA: TGTGCCAGTCACAGGGGGACGACTGGGGCCAACGTCCTGACTTTC. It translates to CASHRGTTGANVLTF.

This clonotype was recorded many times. The CDR3 nucleotides read TGTGCCAGCAGCCCGACGCTCGGGAGATTGGAGACCCAGTACTTC. Amino acids: CASSPTLGRLETQYF. V usage is TRBV5-4 and J usage is TRBJ2-5; possibly TRBD2 for D (6 bases). Germline values: CDR1 SGHNT, CDR2 YYREEE (reference sequence). This CDR3 is built from 15 residues. V lost 4 bases and J 5 bases, leaving 18 bases between the germline ends.

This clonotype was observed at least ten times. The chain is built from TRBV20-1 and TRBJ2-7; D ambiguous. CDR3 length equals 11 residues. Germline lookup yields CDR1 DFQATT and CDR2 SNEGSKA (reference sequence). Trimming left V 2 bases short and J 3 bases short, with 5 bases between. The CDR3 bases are TGCAGTGCTAGATGGGGCTACGAGCAGTACTTC. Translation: CSARWGYEQYF.

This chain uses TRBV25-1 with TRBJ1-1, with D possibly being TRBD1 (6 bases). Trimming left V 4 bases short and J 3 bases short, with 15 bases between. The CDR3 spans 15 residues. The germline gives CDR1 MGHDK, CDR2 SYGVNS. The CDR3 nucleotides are TGTGCCAGCAGTGGGCGGGGGGGGGCCCACACTGAAGCTTTCTTT. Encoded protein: CASSGRGGAHTEAFF.

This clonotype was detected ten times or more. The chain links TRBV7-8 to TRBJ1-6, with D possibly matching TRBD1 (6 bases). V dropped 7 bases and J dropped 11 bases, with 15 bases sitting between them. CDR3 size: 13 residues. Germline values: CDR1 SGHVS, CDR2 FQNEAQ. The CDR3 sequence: CASKPEQGAPLHF. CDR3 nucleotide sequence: TGTGCCAGCAAACCAGAACAGGGTGCACCCCTCCACTTT.

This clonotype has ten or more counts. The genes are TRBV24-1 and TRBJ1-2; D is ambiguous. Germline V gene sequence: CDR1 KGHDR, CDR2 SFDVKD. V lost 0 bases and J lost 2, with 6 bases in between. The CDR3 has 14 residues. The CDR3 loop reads CATSDLRQNYGYTF. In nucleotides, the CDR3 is TGTGCCACCAGTGATTTGCGGCAGAACTATGGCTACACCTTC.

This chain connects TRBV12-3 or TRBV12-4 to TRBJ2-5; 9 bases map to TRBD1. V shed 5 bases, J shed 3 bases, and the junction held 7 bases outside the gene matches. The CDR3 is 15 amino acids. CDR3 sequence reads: CASSTGTGWEETQYF. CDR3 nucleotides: TGTGCCAGCAGTACCGGGACAGGGTGGGAAGAGACCCAGTACTTC.

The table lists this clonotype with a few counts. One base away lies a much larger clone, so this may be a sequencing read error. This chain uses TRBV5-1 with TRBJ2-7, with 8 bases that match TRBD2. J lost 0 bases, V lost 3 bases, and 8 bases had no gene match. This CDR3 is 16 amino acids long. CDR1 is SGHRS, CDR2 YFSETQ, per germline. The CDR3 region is CASSSGNSGASYEQYF. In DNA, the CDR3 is TGCGCCAGCAGCTCGGGGAATAGCGGGGCCTCCTACGAGCAGTACTTC.

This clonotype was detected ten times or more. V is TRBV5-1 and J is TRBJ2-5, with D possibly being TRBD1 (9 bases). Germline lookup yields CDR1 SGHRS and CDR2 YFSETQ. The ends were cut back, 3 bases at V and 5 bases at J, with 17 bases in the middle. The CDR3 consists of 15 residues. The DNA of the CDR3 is TGCGCCAGCAGCTCGGGACAGGGACTAGTGGAGACCCAGTACTTC. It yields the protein CASSSGQGLVETQYF.

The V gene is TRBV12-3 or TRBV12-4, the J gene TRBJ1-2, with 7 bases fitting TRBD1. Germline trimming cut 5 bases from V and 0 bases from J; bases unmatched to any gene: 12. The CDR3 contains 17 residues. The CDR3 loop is CASSLRQGDITNYGYTF. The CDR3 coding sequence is TGTGCCAGCAGTCTCCGACAGGGCGACATAACTAACTATGGCTACACCTTC.

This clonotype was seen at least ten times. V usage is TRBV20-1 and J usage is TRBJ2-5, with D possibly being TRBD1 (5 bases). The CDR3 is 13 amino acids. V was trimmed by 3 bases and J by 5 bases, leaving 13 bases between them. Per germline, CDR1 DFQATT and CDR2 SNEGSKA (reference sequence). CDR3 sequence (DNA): TGCAGTGCTAGTCAGGGTTCGTACGAGACCCAGTACTTC. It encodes CSASQGSYETQYF.

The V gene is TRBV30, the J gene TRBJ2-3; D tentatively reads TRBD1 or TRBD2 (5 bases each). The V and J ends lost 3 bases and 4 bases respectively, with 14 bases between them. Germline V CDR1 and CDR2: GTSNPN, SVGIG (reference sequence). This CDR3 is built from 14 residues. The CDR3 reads CAWRWGRGADTQYF. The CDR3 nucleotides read TGTGCCTGGAGATGGGGGAGAGGTGCAGATACGCAGTATTTT.

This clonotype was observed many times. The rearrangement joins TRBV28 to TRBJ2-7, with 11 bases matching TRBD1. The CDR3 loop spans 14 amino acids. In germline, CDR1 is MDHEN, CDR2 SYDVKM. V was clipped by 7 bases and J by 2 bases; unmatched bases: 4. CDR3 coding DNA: TGTGCCAGCAACCCGGGACAGGGGGCCTACGAGCAGTACTTC. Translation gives CASNPGQGAYEQYF.

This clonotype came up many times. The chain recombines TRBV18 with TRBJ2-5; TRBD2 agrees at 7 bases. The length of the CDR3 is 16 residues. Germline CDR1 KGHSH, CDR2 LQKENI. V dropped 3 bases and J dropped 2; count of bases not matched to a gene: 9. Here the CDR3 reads CASSPNSGDLQETQYF. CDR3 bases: TGTGCCAGCTCACCCAACAGCGGGGACTTACAAGAGACCCAGTACTTC.

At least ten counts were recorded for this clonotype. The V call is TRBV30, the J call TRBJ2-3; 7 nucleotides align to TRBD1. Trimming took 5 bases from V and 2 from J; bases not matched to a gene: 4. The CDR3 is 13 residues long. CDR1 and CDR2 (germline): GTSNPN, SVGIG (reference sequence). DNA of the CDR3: TGTGCCTGGGTGGGACAGCCCACAGATACGCAGTATTTT. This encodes CAWVGQPTDTQYF. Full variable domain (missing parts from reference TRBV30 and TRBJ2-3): SQTIHQWPATLVQPVGSPLSLECTVEGTSNPNLYWYRQAAGRGLQLLFYSVGIGQISSEVPQNLSASRPQDRQFILSSKKLLLSDSGFYLCAWVGQPTDTQYFGPGTRLTVL.

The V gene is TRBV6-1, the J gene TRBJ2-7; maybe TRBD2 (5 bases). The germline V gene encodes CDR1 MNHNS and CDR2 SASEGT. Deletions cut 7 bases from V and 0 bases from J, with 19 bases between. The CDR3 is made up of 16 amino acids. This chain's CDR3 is CASNPTSPRSSYEQYF. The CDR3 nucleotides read TGTGCCAGCAACCCTACTAGTCCCAGGAGCTCCTACGAGCAGTACTTC.

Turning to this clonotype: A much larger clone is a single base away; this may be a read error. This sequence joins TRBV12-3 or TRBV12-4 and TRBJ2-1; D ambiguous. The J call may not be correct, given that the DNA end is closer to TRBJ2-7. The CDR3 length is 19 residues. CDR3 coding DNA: TGTGCCAGCAGCTTCCCGGGTCCCTCCCTTCCGGTCTCCTACAATGAGCAGTACTTC. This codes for CASSFPGPSLPVSYNEQYF.

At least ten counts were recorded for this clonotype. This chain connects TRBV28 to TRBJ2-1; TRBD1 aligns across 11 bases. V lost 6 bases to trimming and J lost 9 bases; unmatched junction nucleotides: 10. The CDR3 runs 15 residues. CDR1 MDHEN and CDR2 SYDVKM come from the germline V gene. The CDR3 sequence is CASRTGTGGFGEQFF. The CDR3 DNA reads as TGTGCCAGCAGGACCGGGACAGGGGGTTTCGGTGAGCAGTTCTTC.

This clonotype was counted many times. The CDR3 protein is CASSSTGDSYTF. The CDR3 DNA sequence: TGTGCCAGCTCATCGACAGGGGATAGCTACACCTTC. J is TRBJ1-2 and V is TRBV18; 8 nucleotides agree with TRBD1. The ends lost 5 bases at V and 9 bases at J; junction bases unmatched: 5. The CDR3 has 12 residues. Germline loops: CDR1 KGHSH, CDR2 LQKENI.

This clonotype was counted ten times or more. CDR3 in amino acids: CASPHRGLAGREETQYF. The DNA of the CDR3 is TGTGCCAGCCCCCACCGGGGACTAGCGGGAAGAGAAGAGACCCAGTACTTC. This chain links TRBV7-3 with TRBJ2-5; 13 bases align to TRBD2. There are 17 residues in the CDR3. V dropped 8 bases and J dropped 3; count of bases not matched to a gene: 12. Germline lookup yields CDR1 SGHTA and CDR2 FQGTGA.

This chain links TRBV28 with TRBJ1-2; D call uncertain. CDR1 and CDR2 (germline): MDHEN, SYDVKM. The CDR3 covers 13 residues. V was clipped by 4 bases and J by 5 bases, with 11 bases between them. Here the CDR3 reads CASSSPTGYGYTF. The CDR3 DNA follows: TGTGCCAGCAGTTCTCCAACGGGGTATGGCTACACCTTC.

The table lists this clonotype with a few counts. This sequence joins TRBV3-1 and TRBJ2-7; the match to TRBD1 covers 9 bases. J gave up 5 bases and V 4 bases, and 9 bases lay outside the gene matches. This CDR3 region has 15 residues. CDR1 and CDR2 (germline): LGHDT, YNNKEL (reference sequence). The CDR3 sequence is CASSPSGTGLHEQYF. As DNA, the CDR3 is TGTGCCAGCAGCCCTTCCGGGACAGGGCTACACGAGCAGTACTTC.

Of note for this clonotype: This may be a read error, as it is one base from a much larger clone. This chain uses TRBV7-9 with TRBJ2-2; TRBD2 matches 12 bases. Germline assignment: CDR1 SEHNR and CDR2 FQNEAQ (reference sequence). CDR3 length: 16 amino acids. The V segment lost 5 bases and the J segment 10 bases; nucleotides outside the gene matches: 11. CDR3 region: CASSPPSGRAGEELFF. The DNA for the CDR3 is TGTGCCAGCAGCCCTCCTAGCGGGAGGGCTGGCGAGGAGCTGTTTTTT.

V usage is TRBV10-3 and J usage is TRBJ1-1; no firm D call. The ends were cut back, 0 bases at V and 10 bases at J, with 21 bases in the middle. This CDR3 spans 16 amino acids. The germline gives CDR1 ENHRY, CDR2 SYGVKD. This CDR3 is CAISESISTATQLAFF. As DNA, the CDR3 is TGTGCCATCAGTGAGTCCATTTCGACGGCTACACAGTTAGCTTTCTTT.

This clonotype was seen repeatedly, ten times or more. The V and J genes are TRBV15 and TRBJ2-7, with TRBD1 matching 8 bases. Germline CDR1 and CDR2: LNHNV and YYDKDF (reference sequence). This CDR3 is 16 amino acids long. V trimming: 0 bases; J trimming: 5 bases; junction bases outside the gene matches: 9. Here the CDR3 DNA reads TGTGCCACCAGCAGAGATTATTACCAGGGGGCAGACGAGCAGTACTTC. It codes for CATSRDYYQGADEQYF.

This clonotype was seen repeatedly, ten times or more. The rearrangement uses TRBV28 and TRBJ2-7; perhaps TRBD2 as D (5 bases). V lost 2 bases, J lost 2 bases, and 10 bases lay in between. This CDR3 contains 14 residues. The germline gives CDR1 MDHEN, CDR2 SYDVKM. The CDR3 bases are TGTGCCAGCAGTTTAAGAGGGTCGCCCTACGAGCAGTACTTC. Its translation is CASSLRGSPYEQYF.

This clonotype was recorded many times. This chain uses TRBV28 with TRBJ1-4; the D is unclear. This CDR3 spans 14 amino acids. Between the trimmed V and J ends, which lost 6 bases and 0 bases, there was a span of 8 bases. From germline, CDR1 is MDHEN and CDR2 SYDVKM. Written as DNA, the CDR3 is TGTGCCAGCAGCCCAGTTTCAACTAATGAAAAACTGTTTTTT. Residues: CASSPVSTNEKLFF. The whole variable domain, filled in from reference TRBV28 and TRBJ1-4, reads DVKVTQSSRYLVKRTGEKVFLECVQDMDHENMFWYRQDPGLGLRLIYFSYDVKMKEKGDIPEGYSVSREKKERFSLILESASTNQTSMYLCASSPVSTNEKLFFGSGTQLSVL.

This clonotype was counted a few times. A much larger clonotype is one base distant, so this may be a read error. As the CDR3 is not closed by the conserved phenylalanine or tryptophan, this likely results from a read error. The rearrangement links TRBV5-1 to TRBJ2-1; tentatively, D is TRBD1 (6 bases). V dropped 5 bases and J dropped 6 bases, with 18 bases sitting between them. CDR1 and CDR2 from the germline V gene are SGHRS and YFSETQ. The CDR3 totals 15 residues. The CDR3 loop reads CASSLQGQKANEQFL. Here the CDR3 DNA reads TGCGCCAGCAGTTTACAGGGACAAAAGGCCAATGAGCAGTTCCTC.

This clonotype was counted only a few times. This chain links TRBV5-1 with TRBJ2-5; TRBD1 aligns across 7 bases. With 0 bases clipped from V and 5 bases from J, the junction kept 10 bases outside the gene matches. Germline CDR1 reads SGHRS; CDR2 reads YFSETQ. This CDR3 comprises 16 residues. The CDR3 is CASSLAQTGARETQYF. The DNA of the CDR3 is TGCGCCAGCAGCTTGGCCCAAACAGGGGCACGGGAGACCCAGTACTTC. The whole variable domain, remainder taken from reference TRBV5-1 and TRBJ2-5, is KAGVTQTPRYLIKTRGQQVTLSCSPISGHRSVSWYQQTPGQGLQFLFEYFSETQRNKGNFPGRFSGRQFSNSRSEMNVSTLELGDSALYLCASSLAQTGARETQYFGPGTRLLVL.

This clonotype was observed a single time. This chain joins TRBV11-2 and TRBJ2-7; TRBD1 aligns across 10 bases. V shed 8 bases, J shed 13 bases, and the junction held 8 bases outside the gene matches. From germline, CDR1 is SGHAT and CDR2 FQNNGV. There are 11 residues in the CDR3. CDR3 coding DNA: TGTGCCAGCGGCCTCGACAGGGGGCATTACTTC. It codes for CASGLDRGHYF.